This TCR beta chain was retrieved from a study of early T cells in non-severe SARS-CoV-2 infection. Study overall: With bulk RNA from unsorted whole blood as input, sequencing yielded unpaired chains.

This clonotype was counted a few times. Its antigen is currently unknown. Notes on the study in general: Missing private and CD4 specificities, VDJdb matching favored anti-spike CD8 responses.

Germline CDR1 and CDR2: SGHTA and FQGNSA. This CDR3 has 14 amino acids. V was pared by 3 bases and J by 3 bases, with 9 bases between. TCRdb ran MiXCR on the 5' RACE reads and lists one entry per CDR3 protein. The sample gives some 50,000 distinct CDR3 sequences, 9.3% of which show up once; around 20% is in the top ten. This sequence originates from an adult who was a healthcare worker with PCR-confirmed SARS-CoV-2 infection or an uninfected control (not recorded which). This chain uses TRBV7-2 with TRBJ2-4, with D maybe TRBD1 (6 bases). What was sequenced was whole blood. The CDR3 nucleotides read TGTGCCAGCAGCTTGGACAGTCTCAAAAACATTCAGTACTTC. The encoded protein is CASSLDSLKNIQYF. The entire variable domain, with the rest obtained from reference TRBV7-2 and TRBJ2-4, is as follows: GAGVSQSPSNKVTEKGKDVELRCDPISGHTALYWYRQSLGQGLEFLIYFQGNSAPDKSGLPSDRFSAERTGGSVSTLTIQRTQQEDSAVYLCASSLDSLKNIQYFGAGTRLSVL.